This T cell receptor (beta chain) was identified during a study of graft-versus-host responses after intestinal transplantation. Study-level information: The recipients all started with anti-thymocyte globulin induction and then took tacrolimus and steroids for 3 to 4 years.

Sequencing used immunoSEQ multiplex PCR; TCRdb keeps in-frame clones, though not all of them. The profile shows about 18,000 clones, roughly 40% of them singletons. Germline lookup yields CDR1 LNHDA and CDR2 SQIVND (reference sequence). V lost 7 bases to trimming and J lost 0 bases, with 10 bases between them. CDR3 length: 15 residues. Responders labeled with CFSE (roughly 200,000) were plated with roughly 200,000 irradiated, violet-dye-labeled stimulators. Post-reaction, proliferating CD3+CD4+ and CD3+CD8+ responders (CFSE-low) were sorted. This receptor was identified in a human patient who received an intestinal transplant. Sequences were derived from alloreactive CD4+ T cells from a mixed lymphocyte reaction culture, sampled before intestinal transplant. Regarding subset: CFSE-low proliferating T cells sorted from roughly six-day pre-transplant mixed lymphocyte reaction (GvH or HvG direction). The rearrangement links TRBV19 to TRBJ2-6; D unresolved. The CDR3 bases are TGTGCCAGTAAGAAACTAATCTCTGGGGCCAACGTCCTGACTTTC. It encodes CASKKLISGANVLTF.